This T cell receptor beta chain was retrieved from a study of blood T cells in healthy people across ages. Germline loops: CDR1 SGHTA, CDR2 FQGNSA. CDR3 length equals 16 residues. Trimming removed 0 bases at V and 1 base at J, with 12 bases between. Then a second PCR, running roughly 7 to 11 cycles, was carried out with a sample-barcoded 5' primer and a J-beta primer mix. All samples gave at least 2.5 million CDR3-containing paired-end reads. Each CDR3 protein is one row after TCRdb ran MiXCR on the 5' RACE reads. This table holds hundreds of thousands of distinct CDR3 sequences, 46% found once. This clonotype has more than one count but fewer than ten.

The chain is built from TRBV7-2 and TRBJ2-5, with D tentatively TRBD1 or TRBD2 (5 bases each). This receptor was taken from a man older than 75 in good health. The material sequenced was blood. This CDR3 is CASSLAPGPSQETQYF. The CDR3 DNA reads TGTGCCAGCAGCTTAGCGCCGGGACCTTCCCAAGAGACCCAGTACTTC.